A single sample is the source of the 23 T cell receptor beta chains below, sequenced in a study of blood T cell repertoires in COVID-19. Assay used: immunoSEQ multiplex PCR; TCRdb lists only in-frame clones, some missing. The table records around 160,000 clones, roughly 79% of them present only once. Sequenced input: peripheral blood. The receptors come from a human donor with acute or convalescent COVID-19. The donor label of this sample is uncertain.

The rearrangement links TRBV11-2 to TRBJ1-2, with D maybe TRBD1 (5 bases). The CDR3 totals 13 residues. V lost 5 bases to trimming and J lost 4 bases, with 11 bases between them. Germline V gene sequence: CDR1 SGHAT, CDR2 FQNNGV. As DNA, the CDR3 is TGTGCCAGCAGCCTGGGGGGTATCTATGGCTACACCTTC. As protein: CASSLGGIYGYTF.

The V call is TRBV9, the J call TRBJ2-6; 7 bases agree with TRBD1. With 4 bases clipped from V and 2 bases from J, the junction kept 6 bases outside the gene matches. CDR1 SGDLS and CDR2 YYNGEE come from the germline V gene. CDR3 length: 16 amino acids. The CDR3 coding sequence is TGTGCCAGCAGCTCAAGAGGGGGCCCTGGGGCCAACGTCCTGACTTTC. Translated, it gives CASSSRGGPGANVLTF.

CDR3 amino acids: CASSPRTGSEGNQPQHF. As DNA, the CDR3 is TGTGCCAGTAGCCCCCGAACAGGGAGCGAAGGCAATCAGCCCCAGCATTTT. The V and J genes are TRBV19 and TRBJ1-5, with D perhaps matching TRBD1 (6 bases). V gave up 6 bases and J gave up 2 bases, with 20 bases separating them. CDR1 is LNHDA and CDR2 is SQIVND in the germline V gene (reference sequence). This CDR3 is 17 amino acids long.

V usage is TRBV19 and J usage is TRBJ1-2, with 10 bases aligning to TRBD1. The CDR3 spans 14 residues. Looked up from germline, CDR1 is LNHDA and CDR2 is SQIVND (reference sequence). J was trimmed by 6 bases and V by 5 bases; bases with no gene match: 6. CDR3 bases: TGTGCCAGTAGTCGGGACAGGGGTTCAGATGGCTACACCTTC. Translation gives CASSRDRGSDGYTF.

In its sample, this clone was seen once. V usage is TRBV18 and J usage is TRBJ1-1; D might be TRBD1 (5 bases). CDR3 size: 13 residues. The V gene lost 4 bases and the J gene lost 1 base, with 7 bases spanning the gap. CDR1 and CDR2 (germline): KGHSH, LQKENI. The CDR3: CASSQQENTEAFF. The CDR3 DNA sequence: TGTGCCAGCTCACAACAGGAGAACACTGAAGCTTTCTTT.

The rearrangement links TRBV19 to TRBJ2-5; possibly TRBD1 for D (6 bases). Trimming pared 5 bases from V and 1 base from J, leaving 17 bases between. The CDR3 runs 16 residues. CDR1 LNHDA and CDR2 SQIVND come from the germline V gene (reference sequence). The DNA for the CDR3 is TGTGCCAGTAGTCAATACGGCAGAGGGGGCCAAGAGACCCAGTACTTC. Protein product: CASSQYGRGGQETQYF. The full variable domain, in which reference TRBV19 and TRBJ2-5 provide the parts outside the CDR3, is DGGITQSPKYLFRKEGQNVTLSCEQNLNHDAMYWYRQDPGQGLRLIYYSQIVNDFQKGDIAEGYSVSREKKESFPLTVTSAQKNPTAFYLCASSQYGRGGQETQYFGPGTRLLVL.

This chain connects TRBV6-5 to TRBJ1-1, with TRBD1 as a possible D gene (5 bases). Germline CDR1 and CDR2: MNHEY and SVGAGI. This CDR3 has 15 amino acids. V was pared by 0 bases and J by 4 bases, with 12 bases between. The CDR3 is CASSYSRVGGTEAFF. The CDR3 nucleotides read TGTGCCAGCAGTTACTCGCGGGTGGGGGGCACTGAAGCTTTCTTT.

The chain is built from TRBV15 and TRBJ1-3; D is unclear. The CDR3 totals 14 residues. Germline-derived CDR1 and CDR2 are LNHNV and YYDKDF (reference sequence). Trimming removed 3 bases at V and 1 base at J, with 7 bases between. The CDR3 reads CATSSFRSGNTIYF. The DNA for the CDR3 is TGTGCCACCAGCAGCTTCAGGTCTGGAAACACCATATATTTT.

A few counts support this clone. This chain connects TRBV5-1 to TRBJ1-1; no clear D. V was cut by 0 bases and J by 2 bases, with 8 bases left in between. The CDR3 is 14 residues long. Germline CDR1 SGHRS, CDR2 YFSETQ. In nucleotides, the CDR3 is TGCGCCAGCAGCTTGGGGAGGGTCAACACTGAAGCTTTCTTT. This sequence encodes CASSLGRVNTEAFF.

V gene TRBV5-6 combines with J gene TRBJ1-5; D possibly corresponds to TRBD1 (6 bases). Trimming removed 4 bases from V and 4 bases from J, with 15 bases in between. Germline V CDR1 and CDR2: SGHDT, YYEEEE. CDR3 length: 15 amino acids. CDR3 DNA sequence: TGTGCCAGCAGCCCGGGGGGGGGCAGGAATCAGCCCCAGCATTTT. It encodes CASSPGGGRNQPQHF.

The chain has TRBV6-5 and TRBJ1-3, with D unresolved. Germline lookup yields CDR1 MNHEY and CDR2 SVGAGI. The CDR3 totals 11 residues. Trimming pared 10 bases from V and 1 base from J, leaving 5 bases between. CDR3 amino acids: CATYSGNTIYF. DNA of the CDR3: TGTGCCACCTATTCTGGAAACACCATATATTTT.

The chain employs TRBV5-6 and TRBJ2-7; no reliable D call. Trimming removed 4 bases from V and 5 bases from J, with 13 bases in between. The CDR3 covers 13 residues. Germline V gene data show CDR1 as SGHDT and CDR2 as YYEEEE. The CDR3 region is CASSPLGRDEQYV. The CDR3, as DNA: TGTGCCAGCAGCCCCCTGGGTCGGGACGAGCAGTACGTC.

This clone was counted once. This chain joins TRBV13 and TRBJ1-1; TRBD1 aligns across 8 bases. This CDR3 is built from 16 residues. Looked up from germline, CDR1 is PRHDT and CDR2 is FYEKMQ (reference sequence). With 3 bases clipped from V and 0 bases from J, the junction kept 6 bases outside the gene matches. The CDR3 DNA follows: TGTGCCAGCAGCTTTACACCGGGACAGGTGAACACTGAAGCTTTCTTT. This codes for CASSFTPGQVNTEAFF.

The chain combines TRBV6-5 with TRBJ1-6, with TRBD1 as a possible D gene (5 bases). Germline CDR1 reads MNHEY; CDR2 reads SVGAGI. Trimming stripped 5 bases from V and 10 bases from J, with 12 bases between. The CDR3 consists of 13 residues. CDR3 region: CASSQGVESPLHF. The CDR3 DNA reads TGTGCCAGCAGTCAGGGTGTTGAATCACCCCTCCACTTT.

The chain couples TRBV25-1 to TRBJ1-5; a possible D gene is TRBD1 (5 bases). V lost 5 bases and J lost 0, with 14 bases in between. The germline gives CDR1 MGHDK, CDR2 SYGVNS. CDR3 length: 16 amino acids. This CDR3 is CASSSTKGDSNQPQHF. CDR3 DNA sequence: TGTGCCAGCAGTTCCACGAAAGGGGATAGCAATCAGCCCCAGCATTTT.

This chain uses TRBV21-1 with TRBJ2-7; TRBD2, the D gene given by the table, was not confirmed from the DNA. TRBV21-1 is a known pseudogene. This CDR3 comprises 19 residues. CDR3 nucleotides: TGTGCCAGCAGCACCCGGGGAAGGGTCGGCTTACCAGGTTCCTACGAGCAGTACGTC. The encoded protein is CASSTRGRVGLPGSYEQYV.

A few counts support this clone. CDR3 amino acids: CASSYSGFFDEKLFF. The CDR3 bases are TGTGCCAGCAGTTACTCCGGGTTTTTTGATGAAAAACTGTTTTTT. The chain is built from TRBV6-5 and TRBJ1-4; no clear D. The V gene lost 0 bases and the J gene lost 6 bases, with 11 bases spanning the gap. The germline CDR1 and CDR2 sequences are MNHEY and SVGAGI. The CDR3 extends over 15 amino acids.

Only a few counts were recorded for this clone. The chain is built from TRBV10-3 and TRBJ1-2; 7 bases are a match to TRBD1. Germline V gene lookup returns CDR1 ENHRY and CDR2 SYGVKD. The CDR3 contains 15 residues. With V trimmed by 2 bases and J by 6 bases, 9 bases remained unmatched. CDR3 residues: CAISEQDRAGNGYTF. CDR3 bases: TGTGCCATCAGTGAGCAAGACAGGGCAGGGAATGGCTACACCTTC.

This chain uses TRBV18 with TRBJ1-2; D might be TRBD1 (6 bases). V was cut by 6 bases and J by 4 bases, with 21 bases left in between. CDR1 and CDR2 from the germline V gene are KGHSH and LQKENI. This CDR3 contains 16 residues. The CDR3 loop is CASSRSADLGGYGYTF. The DNA for the CDR3 is TGTGCCAGCTCGCGGTCGGCAGATCTAGGGGGCTATGGCTACACCTTC.

J is TRBJ2-1 and V is TRBV11-2; tentatively, D is TRBD2 (5 bases). CDR1 and CDR2 (germline): SGHAT, FQNNGV. The CDR3 covers 13 residues. Trimming took 8 bases from V and 0 from J, leaving 8 bases between them. CDR3 coding DNA: TGTGCCAGCGGGGAGAGCTCCTACAATGAGCAGTTCTTC. It translates to CASGESSYNEQFF.

The CDR3 sequence is CARSLEEAFF. In nucleotides, the CDR3 is TGTGCCAGATCCCTTGAGGAAGCTTTCTTT. The chain joins TRBV6-9 to TRBJ1-1, with D unresolved. Trimming took off 9 bases at V and 8 bases at J, with 10 bases between the two ends. Per germline, CDR1 MNHGY and CDR2 SVAAGI. The CDR3 runs to 10 residues.

This chain links TRBV4-1 with TRBJ1-1, with D possibly being TRBD1 (6 bases). The CDR3 totals 17 residues. V lost 1 base, J lost 4 bases, and 19 bases lay in between. The V gene's germline CDR1 is MGHRA and CDR2 YSYEKL. The CDR3 here is CASSQVSGGAGGTEAFF. DNA of the CDR3: TGCGCCAGCAGCCAAGTTTCCGGGGGGGCCGGAGGCACTGAAGCTTTCTTT.

The chain joins TRBV24-1 to TRBJ1-5; TRBD1 matches 8 bases. Trimming removed 3 bases from V and 4 bases from J; junction bases left unmatched: 7. Germline-derived CDR1 and CDR2 are KGHDR and SFDVKD. This CDR3 spans 16 amino acids. The CDR3 DNA follows: TGTGCCACCAGTGATACGACCACAGGGGGTAATCAGCCCCAGCATTTT. Translating gives CATSDTTTGGNQPQHF.